This T cell receptor beta chain emerged from a study of T cells in Graves' hyperthyroidism and ophthalmopathy. The CDR3 totals 15 residues. The germline V gene has CDR1 SGHVS and CDR2 FQNEAQ. The trim removed 5 bases at V and 4 bases at J, leaving 6 bases unmatched. There were TCR beta CDR3 regions amplified from RNA transcripts. HTBI primers were the set used in a first-round RT-PCR of the TCR CDR3. TCRdb re-derived calls from the multiplex PCR reads in MiXCR, one entry per CDR3 protein. The sample shows fewer than 550,000 distinct CDR3 sequences, approximately 25% of them seen only once. The sample holds many counts of this clonotype.

This clonotype originated in a woman in her 30s with Graves' ophthalmopathy. Source material: blood. The chain is built from TRBV7-8 and TRBJ2-5, with 11 bases identical to TRBD1. The CDR3 reads CASSEDRGRVETQYF. CDR3 nucleotide sequence: TGTGCCAGCAGCGAGGACAGGGGGCGCGTAGAGACCCAGTACTTC.